This is a list of T cell receptor beta chains from one sample in a study of T cell repertoires in cytomegalovirus infection. For these receptors, no antigen is known. TCRdb redid the calling of the reads with MiXCR, one entry per CDR3 protein. The sample lists about 89,000 distinct CDR3 sequences, about 29% occurring once. The sample in question was CD8+ T cells from cultured PBMCs, obtained from culture after CMV antigen stimulation. These receptors were obtained from a human donor in good health (CMV status not recorded). Some clones in this sample may be carry-over from other donors' samples. Both conserved end residues are part of each CDR3. D genes are given only for firm matches. Where a row states a size, it is once, few, many or the class of an expanded clone; other rows omit it.

CDR3aa | CDR3nt | abundance | j_gene | v_gene | d_gene
CAWKAAPGLDIQYF | TGTGCCTGGAAGGCGGCCCCGGGGTTGGACATTCAGTACTTC | - | TRBJ2-4 | TRBV30 | -
CASSHLPGPNTEAFF | TGCGCCAGCAGCCATCTCCCGGGACCCAACACTGAAGCTTTCTTT | few | TRBJ1-1 | TRBV4-1 | -
CASSLRSHEQFF | TGTGCCAGCAGCTTGCGGTCCCATGAGCAGTTCTTC | few | TRBJ2-1 | TRBV5-4 | -
CASTPSGAGANVLTF | TGTGCCAGCACCCCGAGTGGGGCTGGGGCCAACGTCCTGACTTTC | - | TRBJ2-6 | TRBV6-5 | -
CASRPGEGVGYTF | TGTGCCAGCAGACCCGGGGAAGGGGTTGGCTACACCTTC | - | TRBJ1-2 | TRBV7-9 | -
CSVETALYGYTF | TGCAGCGTCGAGACAGCGCTCTATGGCTACACCTTC | - | TRBJ1-2 | TRBV29-1 | -
CASSLGSAYNEQFF | TGTGCCAGCAGTTTAGGTAGCGCATACAATGAGCAGTTCTTC | - | TRBJ2-1 | TRBV27 | -
CASSLVERNFLGTEAFF | TGTGCCAGCAGCTTAGTGGAGAGGAACTTCCTGGGCACTGAAGCTTTCTTT | many | TRBJ1-1 | TRBV7-8 | -
CATSTPWGQSSYEQYF | TGTGCCACCAGCACCCCTTGGGGACAGAGCTCCTACGAGCAGTACTTC | once | TRBJ2-7 | TRBV15 | TRBD1
CASSEERASDYGYTF | TGTGCCAGCAGTGAAGAGAGGGCTTCTGACTATGGCTACACCTTC | few | TRBJ1-2 | TRBV2 | -
CASSPFAGSNQPQHF | TGTGCCAGCAGTCCATTCGCGGGGAGCAATCAGCCCCAGCATTTT | few | TRBJ1-5 | TRBV27 | -
CASSLSSANEQFF | TGTGCCAGCAGTTTATCGTCGGCCAATGAGCAGTTCTTC | - | TRBJ2-1 | TRBV12-3/TRBV12-4 | -
CAISESRRGYNERFF | TGTGCCATCAGTGAGTCGCGTCGGGGATACAATGAGCGGTTCTTC | - | TRBJ2-1 | TRBV10-3 | -
CASSLPRTGGESPLHF | TGTGCCAGCAGCCTACCCCGGACGGGAGGGGAGTCACCCCTCCACTTT | - | TRBJ1-6 | TRBV7-8 | -
CASSQISSSYNEQFF | TGCGCCAGCAGCCAGATCAGCAGCTCCTACAATGAGCAGTTCTTC | - | TRBJ2-1 | TRBV4-1 | -
CASSLEVSYEQYF | TGTGCCAGCAGCTTAGAGGTCTCCTACGAGCAGTACTTC | many | TRBJ2-7 | TRBV7-9 | -
CASSQDRLQPQHF | TGTGCCAGCAGCCAAGATCGGTTGCAGCCCCAGCATTTT | - | TRBJ1-5 | TRBV4-1 | -
CASSVIIYEQYF | TGTGCCAGCAGTGTAATTATTTACGAGCAGTACTTC | few | TRBJ2-7 | TRBV2 | -
CAISESGVPHGYTF | TGTGCCATCAGTGAGTCCGGGGTACCACATGGCTACACCTTC | few | TRBJ1-2 | TRBV10-3 | -
CASSKPGSAGEQYF | TGTGCCAGCTCGAAGCCGGGCAGCGCGGGGGAGCAGTACTTC | many | TRBJ2-7 | TRBV7-9 | -
CASSLGGGTGVVLTF | TGTGCCAGCAGCTTAGGTGGTGGGACAGGGGTGGTCCTGACTTTC | many | TRBJ2-6 | TRBV7-8 | TRBD1
CASSAATPNTEAFF | TGTGCCAGCAGCGCAGCAACTCCGAACACTGAAGCTTTCTTT | many | TRBJ1-1 | TRBV6-2/TRBV6-3 | -
CASVSGASTDTQYF | TGTGCCAGCGTCAGCGGGGCAAGCACAGATACGCAGTATTTT | medium-sized | TRBJ2-3 | TRBV7-2 | TRBD2
CASRKPGQSVYEQYF | TGTGCCAGCAGGAAACCGGGACAGTCTGTATACGAGCAGTACTTC | few | TRBJ2-7 | TRBV28 | TRBD1
CASSPTTGTSGQETQYF | TGTGCCAGCTCACCTACAACAGGGACTAGCGGACAAGAGACCCAGTACTTC | few | TRBJ2-5 | TRBV18 | TRBD2
CASSLAGTSGGYEQYF | TGCGCCAGCAGCTTGGCCGGCACTAGCGGGGGCTACGAGCAGTACTTC | many | TRBJ2-7 | TRBV5-1 | TRBD2
CAISERASGPLETQYF | TGTGCCATCAGTGAGAGGGCTAGCGGTCCCTTAGAGACCCAGTACTTC | few | TRBJ2-5 | TRBV10-3 | TRBD2
CASRIPGTGGSPLHF | TGTGCCAGTAGAATACCAGGGACAGGCGGTTCACCCCTCCACTTT | few | TRBJ1-6 | TRBV19 | TRBD1
CASSSSQGVGNTIYF | TGTGCCAGCAGCTCATCACAGGGAGTCGGAAACACCATATATTTT | few | TRBJ1-3 | TRBV7-7 | -
CASSGGLTDTQYF | TGCGCCAGCAGCGGGGGGCTGACAGATACGCAGTATTTT | - | TRBJ2-3 | TRBV5-1 | -
CASSLRRGVDEQFF | TGTGCCAGCAGCCTAAGGCGGGGAGTGGATGAGCAGTTCTTC | - | TRBJ2-1 | TRBV28 | -
CASSLVMSSYNEQFF | TGTGCCAGCAGCTTAGTCATGAGCTCCTACAATGAGCAGTTCTTC | - | TRBJ2-1 | TRBV7-2 | -
CASSLGRRDNSPLHF | TGCGCCAGCAGCTTGGGGAGGAGGGACAATTCACCCCTCCACTTT | - | TRBJ1-6 | TRBV5-1 | -
CTSSLVAHEAFF | TGCACCAGCAGCTTGGTGGCCCACGAAGCTTTCTTT | - | TRBJ1-1 | TRBV5-1 | -
CSARGKETQYF | TGCAGCGCCCGGGGGAAAGAGACCCAGTACTTC | - | TRBJ2-5 | TRBV29-1 | -
CASSLIDTNTEAFF | TGTGCCAGCAGTTTAATAGACACGAACACTGAAGCTTTCTTT | - | TRBJ1-1 | TRBV28 | -
CASSLGVGGNEQYF | TGTGCCAGCAGTTTAGGGGTGGGTGGAAACGAGCAGTACTTC | - | TRBJ2-7 | TRBV27 | -
CSALKDTRYF | TGCAGCGCCCTAAAGGATACGCGGTATTTT | - | TRBJ2-3 | TRBV29-1 | -
CASSPTSQGARYGYTF | TGTGCCAGCAGCCCCACCTCACAGGGGGCGCGGTATGGCTACACCTTC | - | TRBJ1-2 | TRBV6-6 | TRBD1
CASLASDGANVLTF | TGTGCCAGCTTAGCTTCGGATGGGGCCAACGTCCTGACTTTC | - | TRBJ2-6 | TRBV7-4 | -
CASSLEMAGSSYEQYF | TGTGCCAGCAGCTTAGAAATGGCAGGGAGCTCCTACGAGCAGTACTTC | many | TRBJ2-7 | TRBV7-6 | -
CAISGGLEQYF | TGTGCCATCAGTGGGGGGCTCGAGCAGTACTTC | - | TRBJ2-7 | TRBV10-3 | -